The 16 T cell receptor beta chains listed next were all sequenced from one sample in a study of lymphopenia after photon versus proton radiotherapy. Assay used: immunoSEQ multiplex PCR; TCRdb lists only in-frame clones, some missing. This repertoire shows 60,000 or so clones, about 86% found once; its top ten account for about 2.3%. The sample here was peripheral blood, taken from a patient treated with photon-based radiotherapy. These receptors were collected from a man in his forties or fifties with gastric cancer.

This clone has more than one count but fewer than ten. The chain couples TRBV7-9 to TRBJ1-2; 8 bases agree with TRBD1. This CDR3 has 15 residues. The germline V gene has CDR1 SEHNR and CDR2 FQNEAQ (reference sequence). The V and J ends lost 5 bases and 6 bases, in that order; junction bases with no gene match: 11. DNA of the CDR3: TGTGCCAGCAGCAATGGACAGGGCCTTCGAGATGGCTACACCTTC. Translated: CASSNGQGLRDGYTF.

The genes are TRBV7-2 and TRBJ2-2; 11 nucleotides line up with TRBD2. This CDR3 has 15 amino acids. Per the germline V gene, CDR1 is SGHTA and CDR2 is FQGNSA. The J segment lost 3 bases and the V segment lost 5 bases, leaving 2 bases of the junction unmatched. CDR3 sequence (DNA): TGTGCCAGCAGCCCACTAGCGGGGGACACCGGGGAGCTGTTTTTT. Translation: CASSPLAGDTGELFF.

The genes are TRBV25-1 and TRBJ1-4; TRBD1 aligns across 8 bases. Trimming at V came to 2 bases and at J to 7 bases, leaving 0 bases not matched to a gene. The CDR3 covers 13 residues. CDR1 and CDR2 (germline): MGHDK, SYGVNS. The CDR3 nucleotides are TGTGCCAGCAGTGAACAGGGGGCTGAAAAACTGTTTTTT. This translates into CASSEQGAEKLFF.

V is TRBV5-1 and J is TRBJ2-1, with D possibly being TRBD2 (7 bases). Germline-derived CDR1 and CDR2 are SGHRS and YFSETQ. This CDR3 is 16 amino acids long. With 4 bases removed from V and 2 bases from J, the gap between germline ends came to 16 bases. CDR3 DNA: TGCGCCAGCAGCCCGGGCGGGGGCATCGCCTACAATGAGCAGTTCTTC. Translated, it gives CASSPGGGIAYNEQFF.

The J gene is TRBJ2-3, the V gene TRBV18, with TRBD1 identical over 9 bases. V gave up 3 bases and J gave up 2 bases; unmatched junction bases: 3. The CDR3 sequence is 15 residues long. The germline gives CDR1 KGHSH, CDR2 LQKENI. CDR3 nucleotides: TGTGCCAGCTCACCGGGACAGGGACTCACAGATACGCAGTATTTT. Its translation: CASSPGQGLTDTQYF.

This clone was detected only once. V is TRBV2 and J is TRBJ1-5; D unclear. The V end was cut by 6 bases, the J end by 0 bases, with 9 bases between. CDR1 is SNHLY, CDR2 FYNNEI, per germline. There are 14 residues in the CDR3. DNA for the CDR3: TGTGCCAGCAGCGACTCATTTAGCAATCAGCCCCAGCATTTT. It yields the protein CASSDSFSNQPQHF.

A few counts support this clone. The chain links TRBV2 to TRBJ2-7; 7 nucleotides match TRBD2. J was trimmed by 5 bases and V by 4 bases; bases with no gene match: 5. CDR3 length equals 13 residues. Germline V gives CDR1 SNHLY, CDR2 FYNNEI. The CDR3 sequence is CASSGAGVDEQYF. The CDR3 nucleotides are TGTGCCAGCAGTGGGGCGGGAGTTGACGAGCAGTACTTC. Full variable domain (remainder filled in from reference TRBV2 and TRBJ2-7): EPEVTQTPSHQVTQMGQEVILRCVPISNHLYFYWYRQILGQKVEFLVSFYNNEISEKSEIFDDQFSVERPDGSNFTLKIRSTKLEDSAMYFCASSGAGVDEQYFGPGTRLTVT.

Here the CDR3 reads CASSERGGDTEAFF. CDR3 nucleotide sequence: TGTGCCAGCAGTGAAAGGGGGGGCGACACTGAAGCTTTCTTT. The rearrangement links TRBV2 to TRBJ1-1, with a tentative D call TRBD1 (6 bases). This CDR3 region has 14 residues. CDR1 is SNHLY, CDR2 FYNNEI, per germline. V was shortened by 2 bases and J by 3 bases, with 10 bases between the two germline ends. The full variable domain, rest sourced from reference TRBV2 and TRBJ1-1, is EPEVTQTPSHQVTQMGQEVILRCVPISNHLYFYWYRQILGQKVEFLVSFYNNEISEKSEIFDDQFSVERPDGSNFTLKIRSTKLEDSAMYFCASSERGGDTEAFFGQGTRLTVV.

In DNA form, the CDR3 reads TGTGCTAGTGGTTTGGTCGGATTTGACGAAGCTTTCTTT. Its protein is CASGLVGFDEAFF. The chain couples TRBV12-5 to TRBJ1-1; no clear D. Per the germline V gene, CDR1 is LGHNT and CDR2 is FRNRAP. The CDR3 extends over 13 amino acids. Trimming removed 0 bases from V and 8 bases from J, with 10 bases in between.

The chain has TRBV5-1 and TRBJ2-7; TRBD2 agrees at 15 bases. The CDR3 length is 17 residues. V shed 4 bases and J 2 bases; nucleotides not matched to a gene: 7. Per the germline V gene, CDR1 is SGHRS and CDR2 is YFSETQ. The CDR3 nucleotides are TGCGCCAGCAGCGAGGGACTAGCGGGGGGAAATACCTACGAGCAGTACTTC. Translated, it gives CASSEGLAGGNTYEQYF.

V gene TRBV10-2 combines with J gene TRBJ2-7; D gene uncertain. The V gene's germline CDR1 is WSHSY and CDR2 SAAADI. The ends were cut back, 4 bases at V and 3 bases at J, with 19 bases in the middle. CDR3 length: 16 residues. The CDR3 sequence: CASSAVRYGINYEQYF. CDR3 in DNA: TGCGCCAGCAGTGCCGTCCGGTATGGCATTAACTACGAGCAGTACTTC.

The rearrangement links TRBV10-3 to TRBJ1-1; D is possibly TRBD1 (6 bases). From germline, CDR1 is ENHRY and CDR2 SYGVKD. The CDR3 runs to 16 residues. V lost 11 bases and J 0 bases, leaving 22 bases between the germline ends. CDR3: CAATGARTVMNTEAFF. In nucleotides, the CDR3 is TGTGCCGCCACTGGGGCGAGGACAGTGATGAACACTGAAGCTTTCTTT.

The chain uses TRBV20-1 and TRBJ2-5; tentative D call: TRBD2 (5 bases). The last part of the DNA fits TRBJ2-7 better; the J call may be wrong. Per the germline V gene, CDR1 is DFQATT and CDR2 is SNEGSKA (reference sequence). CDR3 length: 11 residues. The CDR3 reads CSAGLNYEQYF. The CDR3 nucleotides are TGCAGTGCCGGACTGAACTACGAGCAGTACTTC.

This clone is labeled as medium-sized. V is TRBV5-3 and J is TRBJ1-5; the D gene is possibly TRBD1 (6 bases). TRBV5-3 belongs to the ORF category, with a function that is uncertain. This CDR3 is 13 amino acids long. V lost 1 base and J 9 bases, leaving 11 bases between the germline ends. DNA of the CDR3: TGTGCCAGAAGCTTGTACAGGGTGCCGCCCCAGCATTTT. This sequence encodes CARSLYRVPPQHF.

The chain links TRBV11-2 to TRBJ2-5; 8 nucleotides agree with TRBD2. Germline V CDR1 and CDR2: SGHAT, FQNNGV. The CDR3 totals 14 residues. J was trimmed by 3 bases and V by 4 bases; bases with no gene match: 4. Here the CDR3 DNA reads TGTGCCAGCAGCTCTATGACTAGCGAAGAGACCCAGTACTTC. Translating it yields CASSSMTSEETQYF.

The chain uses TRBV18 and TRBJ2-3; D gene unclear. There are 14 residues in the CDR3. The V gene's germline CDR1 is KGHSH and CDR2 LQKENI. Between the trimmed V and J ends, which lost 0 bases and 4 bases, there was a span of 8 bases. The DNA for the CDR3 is TGTGCCAGCTCACCACCTGACGACCCAGATACGCAGTATTTT. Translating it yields CASSPPDDPDTQYF.